The 15 T cell receptor beta chains listed next were all sequenced from one sample in a study of cytomegalovirus exposure and HLA in healthy donors. The PCR contained 60 Vbeta and 13 Jbeta primers. Data came from immunoSEQ multiplex PCR; TCRdb stores just in-frame clones and leaves some out. Among about 160,000 clones listed, around four fifths were seen once. The material sequenced was PBMCs. The receptor source for this set is a woman younger than 35 in good health and CMV-seronegative.

This clone was seen a few times. In DNA, the CDR3 is TGTGCCAGCAGCTTGGTTAGGGACAGGGGTGACGAGCAGTACTTC. Residues: CASSLVRDRGDEQYF. The chain joins TRBV5-4 to TRBJ2-7; 10 bases line up with TRBD1. The CDR3 totals 15 residues. CDR1 is SGHNT, CDR2 YYREEE, per germline (reference sequence). V lost 0 bases and J lost 5; bases outside the gene matches: 5.

This sequence joins TRBV9 and TRBJ2-7; the match to TRBD1 covers 7 bases. Germline V lookup: CDR1 SGDLS, CDR2 YYNGEE. J was trimmed by 0 bases and V by 0 bases; bases with no gene match: 3. The CDR3 consists of 15 residues. The CDR3 sequence is CASSVGGTDSYEQYF. CDR3 in DNA: TGTGCCAGCAGCGTAGGTGGGACAGACTCCTACGAGCAGTACTTC.

This clone was counted between two and nine times. The gene calls are TRBV11-2 and TRBJ2-7; perhaps TRBD2 as D (6 bases). V lost 3 bases, J lost 5 bases, and 17 bases lay in between. This CDR3 has 15 residues. The V gene's germline CDR1 is SGHAT and CDR2 FQNNGV. The CDR3 protein is CASSLIGSLLNEQYF. The CDR3 bases are TGTGCCAGCAGCTTGATCGGGAGCCTCCTAAACGAGCAGTACTTC.

As to this clone: Other DNA sequences in the sample encode the same CDR3. The V and J genes are TRBV5-1 and TRBJ2-7; 14 bases agree with TRBD2. The V gene end was trimmed by 0 bases and the J gene end by 2 bases; junction bases not matched to a gene: 1. Germline CDR1 SGHRS, CDR2 YFSETQ. The CDR3 is 16 residues long. The CDR3 nucleotides read TGCGCCAGCAGCTTGGGGGGACTAGCGGGGGCCTACGAGCAGTACTTC. This codes for CASSLGGLAGAYEQYF.

This clone occurred a few times. V is TRBV10-1 and J is TRBJ2-7; 14 positions agree with TRBD2. V lost 0 bases, J lost 4 bases, and 2 bases stayed unmatched. Germline V gives CDR1 WNHNN, CDR2 SYGVQD (reference sequence). The length of the CDR3 is 16 residues. The CDR3 protein is CASSESGLAGVYEQYF. The CDR3 DNA is TGCGCCAGCAGTGAGTCGGGACTAGCGGGAGTTTACGAGCAGTACTTC.

The chain couples TRBV6-5 to TRBJ1-3; 8 bases map to TRBD1. The CDR3 runs 13 residues. Germline V gene lookup returns CDR1 MNHEY and CDR2 SVGAGI. The junction had 1 base not matched to a gene; V was cut back by 7 bases and J by 2 bases. The CDR3 sequence is CASKQGAGNTIYF. The CDR3, as DNA: TGTGCCAGCAAACAGGGGGCTGGAAACACCATATATTTT.

This chain links TRBV10-1 with TRBJ2-7; 14 bases line up with TRBD2. The germline gives CDR1 WNHNN, CDR2 SYGVQD (reference sequence). CDR3 length: 18 amino acids. V gave up 0 bases and J gave up 1 base; unmatched junction bases: 5. The CDR3 is CASSESKGLAGESYEQYF. The CDR3 DNA sequence: TGCGCCAGCAGTGAGTCGAAGGGACTAGCGGGAGAATCCTACGAGCAGTACTTC.

Concerning this clone: A junction end diverges from the germline sequence, so it may reflect a read error. The J gene is TRBJ1-1, the V gene TRBV10-3; 12 nucleotides line up with TRBD1. The CDR3 loop spans 14 amino acids. Per the germline V gene, CDR1 is ENHRY and CDR2 is SYGVKD. In DNA form, the CDR3 reads TGTGCCAGCAGTGCCGGGACAGGGGGCTCTGAAGCTTTCTTT. This codes for CASSAGTGGSEAFF.

This chain uses TRBV29-1 with TRBJ2-3; 10 nucleotides line up with TRBD1. Trimming removed 3 bases from V and 2 bases from J; junction bases left unmatched: 5. Germline CDR1 is SQVTM and CDR2 is ANQGSEA. This CDR3 comprises 15 residues. CDR3 nucleotide sequence: TGCAGCGTTGATTCCGGGACAGGGGTCACAGATACGCAGTATTTT. It specifies CSVDSGTGVTDTQYF.

The V call is TRBV6-1, the J call TRBJ1-2; TRBD1 agrees at 10 bases. CDR3 length: 17 amino acids. With 2 bases clipped from V and 1 base from J, the junction kept 7 bases outside the gene matches. CDR1 and CDR2 from the germline V gene are MNHNS and SASEGT. The CDR3 bases are TGTGCCAGCAGTGAACCGGGACAGGGGCCTCTTAACTATGGCTACACCTTC. Translating it yields CASSEPGQGPLNYGYTF.

This clone was seen a handful of times. The chain is built from TRBV7-3 and TRBJ2-6, with TRBD1 matching over 7 bases. The CDR3 runs to 18 residues. Losses at the gene ends were 5 bases for V and 0 bases for J; bases not matched to a gene: 10. Per the germline V gene, CDR1 is SGHTA and CDR2 is FQGTGA. The CDR3 DNA sequence: TGTGCCAGCAGCCCCCGCTGGACAGGCAGCTCTGGGGCCAACGTCCTGACTTTC. This gives the protein CASSPRWTGSSGANVLTF.

Points on this clone: One junction end disagrees with the germline gene, perhaps due to a read error. V and J are TRBV7-3 and TRBJ1-3; TRBD1 matches 7 bases. The CDR3 is made up of 17 amino acids. Germline V lookup: CDR1 SGHTA, CDR2 FQGTGA. The CDR3 sequence: CASSLGQARCSGNAIYF. DNA of the CDR3: TGTGCCAGCAGCCTCGGACAGGCCCGATGCTCTGGAAACGCCATATATTTT.

J is TRBJ2-1 and V is TRBV6-6, with D hard to call. The V and J ends lost 5 bases and 9 bases respectively, with 8 bases between them. Germline-derived CDR1 and CDR2 are MNHNY and SVGAGI (reference sequence). The CDR3 runs 11 residues. CDR3 amino acids: CASSESIEQFF. CDR3 nucleotide sequence: TGTGCCAGCAGTGAATCTATTGAGCAGTTCTTC.

This clone was detected a few times. The chain uses TRBV2 and TRBJ2-3; tentative D call: TRBD1 (5 bases). V was trimmed by 7 bases and J by 3 bases, leaving 20 bases between them. This CDR3 is built from 16 residues. Germline V lookup: CDR1 SNHLY, CDR2 FYNNEI. The CDR3, as DNA: TGTGCCAGCAACCCAGGGTATAAGGTGATTACAGATACGCAGTATTTT. Amino acid sequence: CASNPGYKVITDTQYF. The full variable domain, with the rest looked up from reference TRBV2 and TRBJ2-3, is EPEVTQTPSHQVTQMGQEVILRCVPISNHLYFYWYRQILGQKVEFLVSFYNNEISEKSEIFDDQFSVERPDGSNFTLKIRSTKLEDSAMYFCASNPGYKVITDTQYFGPGTRLTVL.

The gene calls are TRBV2 and TRBJ1-1; TRBD1 matches 10 bases. There are 15 residues in the CDR3. The J segment lost 5 bases and the V segment lost 2 bases, leaving 5 bases of the junction unmatched. Germline CDR1 is SNHLY and CDR2 is FYNNEI. The CDR3 loop reads CASSERQGAGTEAFF. The CDR3 DNA is TGTGCCAGCAGTGAACGACAGGGGGCGGGTACTGAAGCTTTCTTT.